Below are 11 T cell receptor beta chains sequenced from a single sample in a study of OX40 agonist ivuxolimab in advanced cancers. The data were produced by immunoSEQ multiplex PCR, yet TCRdb's version contains in-frame clones alone and is incomplete. There are roughly 80,000 clones in the sample; around 85% occur only once, and approximately 1.9% lies in the top ten. The input for sequencing was CD4+ or CD8+ T cells sorted from blood, taken in a trial of the OX40 agonist ivuxolimab. The receptors shown here come from an adult with an advanced solid tumor such as melanoma, head and neck, liver or kidney cancer.

The V gene is TRBV11-1, the J gene TRBJ1-1; D gene uncertain. V was clipped by 3 bases and J by 6 bases, with 11 bases between them. The CDR3 covers 13 residues. In germline, CDR1 is SGHAT, CDR2 FQDESV (reference sequence). The CDR3 DNA reads as TGTGCCAGCAGCTTCAACCAGAGATCTGAAGCTTTCTTT. Protein sequence: CASSFNQRSEAFF.

The chain carries TRBV21-1 and TRBJ2-7; the listed D gene, TRBD2, was not tested against the DNA. TRBV21-1 is reported as a pseudogene. The CDR3 runs to 17 residues. CDR3 sequence (DNA): TGTGCCAGCGACGCGGGACTAGCGGCCTTCAACTCCTACGAGCAGTACTTC. It specifies CASDAGLAAFNSYEQYF.

The rearrangement joins TRBV6-5 to TRBJ2-7; 8 bases line up with TRBD1. The germline V gene encodes CDR1 MNHEY and CDR2 SVGAGI. V dropped 7 bases and J dropped 5; count of bases not matched to a gene: 10. The CDR3 has 14 amino acids. The CDR3 DNA is TGTGCCAGCATTCCCCGGACAGGGTTCCACGAGCAGTACTTC. Translating gives CASIPRTGFHEQYF.

This chain uses TRBV7-3 with TRBJ1-1; 8 bases agree with TRBD1. With V trimmed by 4 bases and J by 0 bases, 4 bases remained unmatched. The CDR3 covers 15 residues. Germline V gene data show CDR1 as SGHTA and CDR2 as FQGTGA. The CDR3 loop reads CASSSQGAVNTEAFF. CDR3 bases: TGTGCCAGCAGCTCGCAGGGGGCGGTGAACACTGAAGCTTTCTTT.

The V and J genes are TRBV18 and TRBJ2-1; no firm D call. This CDR3 has 14 amino acids. Germline values: CDR1 KGHSH, CDR2 LQKENI. The ends were cut back, 5 bases at V and 0 bases at J, with 8 bases in the middle. The CDR3 sequence: CASSGQSSYNEQFF. Written as DNA, the CDR3 is TGTGCCAGCTCAGGGCAGAGCTCCTACAATGAGCAGTTCTTC.

The genes are TRBV7-9 and TRBJ2-1; 7 positions agree with TRBD2. Trimming cost V 5 bases and J 6 bases; bases outside gene matches: 7. This CDR3 is built from 14 residues. The germline CDR1 and CDR2 sequences are SEHNR and FQNEAQ (reference sequence). The CDR3 protein is CASSNGLVANEQFF. The DNA of the CDR3 is TGTGCCAGCAGCAATGGACTAGTTGCCAATGAGCAGTTCTTC. The full variable domain, with the rest looked up from reference TRBV7-9 and TRBJ2-1, is DTGVSQNPRHKITKRGQNVTFRCDPISEHNRLYWYRQTLGQGPEFLTYFQNEAQLEKSRLLSDRFSAERPKGSFSTLEIQRTEQGDSAMYLCASSNGLVANEQFFGPGTRLTVL.

The count of this clone is one. Relative to the germline gene, one junction end is altered; a read error may explain this. The genes are TRBV18 and TRBJ2-7, with 9 positions matching TRBD1. Looked up from germline, CDR1 is KGHSH and CDR2 is LQKENI. The CDR3 runs to 15 residues. The CDR3 sequence: CASSPPGQGPYEQYF. The CDR3 DNA reads as TGTGCCAGCTCTCCACCGGGACAGGGCCCCTACGAGCAGTACTTC.

This clone has just one count. The chain couples TRBV19 to TRBJ1-5, with D unresolved. The CDR3 is 15 residues long. The V end lost 5 bases, the J end lost 0 bases, and 11 bases lay between the germline ends. CDR1 and CDR2 (germline): LNHDA, SQIVND (reference sequence). The chain's CDR3 is CASSDGSASNQPQHF. The CDR3 DNA reads as TGTGCCAGTAGTGACGGGTCAGCTAGCAATCAGCCCCAGCATTTT.

The chain combines TRBV10-3 with TRBJ1-6; D gene unclear. Trimming removed 7 bases at V and 8 bases at J, with 12 bases between. Germline lookup yields CDR1 ENHRY and CDR2 SYGVKD. The CDR3 is made up of 13 amino acids. The CDR3 nucleotides are TGTGCCATCACGACGGATCCTTATTCACCCCTCCACTTT. This encodes CAITTDPYSPLHF.

The chain joins TRBV18 to TRBJ2-2; D may be TRBD1 or TRBD2 (6 bases each). CDR1 is KGHSH and CDR2 is LQKENI in the germline V gene. Trimming took 4 bases from V and 0 from J, leaving 15 bases between them. The CDR3 consists of 17 residues. CDR3 nucleotides: TGTGCCAGCTCACTGACCGGGGGCAGAACGAACACCGGGGAGCTGTTTTTT. It translates to CASSLTGGRTNTGELFF.

This sequence joins TRBV4-2 and TRBJ2-1, with 9 positions matching TRBD1. Germline V gene lookup returns CDR1 LGHNA and CDR2 YNFKEQ. V gave up 4 bases and J gave up 3 bases; unmatched junction bases: 13. This CDR3 comprises 18 residues. The CDR3 spells CASSLVHGGTGNYNEQFF. For the CDR3, the DNA is TGTGCCAGCAGCCTCGTACATGGGGGGACAGGGAACTACAATGAGCAGTTCTTC.